This TCR beta chain was captured in a study of OX40 agonist ivuxolimab in advanced cancers. Study-wide results and limits: At 0.1 to 3.0 mg/kg, CD4+ and CD8+ blood T cells expanded clonally by week 6.

Assay used: immunoSEQ multiplex PCR; TCRdb lists only in-frame clones, some missing. Among tens of thousands of clones, around 84% were seen once, and the ten largest hold over 5%. Concerning this clone: Its antigen is not identified.

The V end lost 6 bases, the J end lost 5 bases, and 18 bases lay between the germline ends. The CDR3 covers 15 residues. Germline values: CDR1 MNHEY, CDR2 SVGAGI. Material: CD4+ or CD8+ T cells sorted from blood, obtained in a trial of the OX40 agonist ivuxolimab. The sequence was collected from an adult with an advanced solid tumor such as melanoma, head and neck, liver or kidney cancer. The chain has TRBV6-5 and TRBJ2-3; TRBD2 might be the D (7 bases). The DNA for the CDR3 is TGTGCCAGCAGCGGTAGGGGGGGCCCTAAAGATACGCAGTATTTT. Encoded protein: CASSGRGGPKDTQYF.